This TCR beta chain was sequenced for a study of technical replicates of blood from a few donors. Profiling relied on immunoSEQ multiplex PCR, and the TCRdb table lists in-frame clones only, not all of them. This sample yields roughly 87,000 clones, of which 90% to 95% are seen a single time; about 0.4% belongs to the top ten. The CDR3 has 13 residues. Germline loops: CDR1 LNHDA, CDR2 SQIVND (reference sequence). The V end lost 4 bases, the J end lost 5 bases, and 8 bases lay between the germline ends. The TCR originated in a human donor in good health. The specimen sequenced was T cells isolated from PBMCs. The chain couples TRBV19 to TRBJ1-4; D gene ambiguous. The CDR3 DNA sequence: TGTGCCAGTAGTACGATAACAAATGAAAAACTGTTTTTT. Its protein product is CASSTITNEKLFF.